The 9 T cell receptor beta chains presented below share a single source sample, sequenced in a study of blood T cell repertoires in COVID-19. Assay: immunoSEQ multiplex PCR; the TCRdb copy retains only in-frame clones and omits some. The sample holds about 330,000 clones, roughly 90% seen once. Material: PBMCs or T cells enriched from blood (not recorded which). The receptors shown here come from a woman aged 30 to 39 who had recovered from COVID-19.

The V call is TRBV29-1, the J call TRBJ2-5; 15 positions match TRBD2. Germline V gene sequence: CDR1 SQVTM, CDR2 ANQGSEA. The junction had 5 bases not matched to a gene; V was cut back by 7 bases and J by 2 bases. This CDR3 comprises 15 residues. In DNA, the CDR3 is TGCAGCGGTGGACTAGCGGGGGGGGCACAAGAGACCCAGTACTTC. It encodes CSGGLAGGAQETQYF. Based on the CDR3 plus reference TRBV29-1 and TRBJ2-5, the full variable domain is SAVISQKPSRDICQRGTSLTIQCQVDSQVTMMFWYRQQPGQSLTLIATANQGSEATYESGFVIDKFPISRPNLTFSTLTVSNMSPEDSSIYLCSGGLAGGAQETQYFGPGTRLLVL.

V is TRBV28 and J is TRBJ1-1; D may be TRBD1 (5 bases). The CDR3 is 15 amino acids. Trimming stripped 2 bases from V and 4 bases from J, with 14 bases between. Looked up from germline, CDR1 is MDHEN and CDR2 is SYDVKM. CDR3 residues: CASSLRRGWVTEAFF. The CDR3 nucleotides are TGTGCCAGCAGTTTACGTAGGGGTTGGGTCACTGAAGCTTTCTTT.

The chain is built from TRBV5-4 and TRBJ1-2; D possibly corresponds to TRBD1 (5 bases). Between the trimmed V and J ends, which lost 2 bases and 5 bases, there was a span of 13 bases. The germline V gene encodes CDR1 SGHNT and CDR2 YYREEE (reference sequence). This CDR3 has 14 residues. The CDR3 protein is CASSLQDNAYGYTF. In nucleotides, the CDR3 is TGTGCCAGCAGCTTACAGGACAACGCATATGGCTACACCTTC. The entire variable domain, with the rest obtained from reference TRBV5-4 and TRBJ1-2, is as follows: ETGVTQSPTHLIKTRGQQVTLRCSSQSGHNTVSWYQQALGQGPQFIFQYYREEENGRGNFPPRFSGLQFPNYSSELNVNALELDDSALYLCASSLQDNAYGYTFGSGTRLTVV.

This chain links TRBV30 with TRBJ2-3; 7 nucleotides agree with TRBD1. The ends lost 3 bases at V and 4 bases at J; junction bases unmatched: 7. Germline V gene lookup returns CDR1 GTSNPN and CDR2 SVGIG (reference sequence). There are 14 residues in the CDR3. The DNA of the CDR3 is TGTGCCTGGAGCCAGGGGGTTGGCGCAGATACGCAGTATTTT. Protein sequence: CAWSQGVGADTQYF.

The chain is built from TRBV28 and TRBJ1-4; possibly TRBD1 for D (5 bases). This CDR3 has 14 amino acids. Deletions cut 5 bases from V and 7 bases from J, with 14 bases between. Per germline, CDR1 MDHEN and CDR2 SYDVKM. The CDR3 region has the DNA TGTGCCAGCAGTATGGGGGGAGTGGTTGAAAAACTGTTTTTT. This encodes CASSMGGVVEKLFF. Filled out from reference TRBV28 and TRBJ1-4, the complete variable domain reads DVKVTQSSRYLVKRTGEKVFLECVQDMDHENMFWYRQDPGLGLRLIYFSYDVKMKEKGDIPEGYSVSREKKERFSLILESASTNQTSMYLCASSMGGVVEKLFFGSGTQLSVL.

The V and J genes are TRBV27 and TRBJ2-3, with D hard to call. Trimming removed 3 bases from V and 1 base from J, with 11 bases in between. CDR1 is MNHEY and CDR2 is SMNVEV in the germline V gene (reference sequence). The CDR3 consists of 15 residues. The CDR3 coding sequence is TGTGCCAGCAGTTTCTTGGCGGCGGGCACAGATACGCAGTATTTT. Residues: CASSFLAAGTDTQYF.

The chain links TRBV28 to TRBJ1-1, with D possibly being TRBD1 (6 bases). CDR3 length equals 15 residues. Germline lookup yields CDR1 MDHEN and CDR2 SYDVKM. V lost 5 bases, J lost 3 bases, and 16 bases lay in between. In DNA, the CDR3 is TGTGCCAGCAGTATTGGGGGCTCAGGGGACACTGAAGCTTTCTTT. Translating it yields CASSIGGSGDTEAFF.

The chain couples TRBV5-6 to TRBJ1-3, with TRBD1 matching 8 bases. This CDR3 has 17 residues. CDR1 SGHDT and CDR2 YYEEEE come from the germline V gene. Unmatched junction bases numbered 11, after V lost 4 bases and J lost 2 bases. CDR3 sequence: CASSPRTGRLTGNTIYF. The CDR3 DNA reads as TGTGCCAGCAGCCCCAGGACAGGGCGATTGACTGGAAACACCATATATTTT.

V is TRBV5-1 and J is TRBJ2-4; 10 nucleotides match TRBD1. With 4 bases clipped from V and 6 bases from J, the junction kept 7 bases outside the gene matches. Germline V CDR1 and CDR2: SGHRS, YFSETQ. CDR3 length: 15 residues. The CDR3 DNA follows: TGCGCCAGCAGCCCGGGACAGGGGTATATAAACATTCAGTACTTC. Translated: CASSPGQGYINIQYF.